These 5 T cell receptor beta chains came from one sample sequenced in a study of shared clonotypes between healthy human individuals. Clones were read by immunoSEQ multiplex PCR, and TCRdb kept only the in-frame ones, dropping some. The profile shows some 1.5 million clones, roughly 96% of them singletons. The sample consisted of naive CD4+ T cells sorted from blood. Subset indicated: CD45RA+ positively selected. These receptors all come from a man aged 25-40 years in good health.

This rearrangement joins TRBV28 to TRBJ2-7; tentative D call: TRBD1 (6 bases). V was clipped by 2 bases and J by 0 bases, with 11 bases between them. Per the germline V gene, CDR1 is MDHEN and CDR2 is SYDVKM. This CDR3 has 15 amino acids. The DNA for the CDR3 is TGTGCCAGCAGTTTAGTGGGGGCCCGCTCCTACGAGCAGTACTTC. This codes for CASSLVGARSYEQYF.

V usage is TRBV28 and J usage is TRBJ2-3; D is uncertain. V was shortened by 7 bases and J by 0 bases, with 8 bases between the two germline ends. The CDR3 spans 13 residues. Germline CDR1 reads MDHEN; CDR2 reads SYDVKM. The CDR3 DNA reads TGTGCCAGCAATATCGGGAGCACAGATACGCAGTATTTT. Its protein is CASNIGSTDTQYF.

The genes are TRBV29-1 and TRBJ1-2, with D possibly TRBD1 on 6 matching bases. The germline V gene encodes CDR1 SQVTM and CDR2 ANQGSEA. The CDR3 runs to 13 residues. Trimming removed 6 bases at V and 2 bases at J, with 13 bases between. The CDR3 protein is CSVNSQGNYGYTF. The DNA for the CDR3 is TGCAGCGTGAACAGCCAGGGGAACTATGGCTACACCTTC.

This chain uses TRBV5-5 with TRBJ2-7; the D gene is possibly TRBD1 (6 bases). Trimming shortened V by 6 bases and J by 1 base, and 17 bases separated the two germline ends. The CDR3 extends over 15 amino acids. Germline lookup yields CDR1 SGHKS and CDR2 YYEKEE (reference sequence). The CDR3 sequence: CASNNRDTGSYEQYF. The CDR3 DNA sequence: TGTGCCAGCAACAACCGGGACACCGGATCCTACGAGCAGTACTTC.

The chain uses TRBV10-1 and TRBJ2-3; TRBD2 is a possible D gene (5 bases). The germline CDR1 and CDR2 sequences are WNHNN and SYGVQD (reference sequence). The CDR3 spans 15 residues. V was pared by 2 bases and J by 0 bases, with 9 bases between. CDR3 coding DNA: TGCGCCAGCAGTGAGGTCGGGATTAGCACAGATACGCAGTATTTT. Its protein is CASSEVGISTDTQYF.